This record concerns one TCR beta chain sequence. Its antigen is unknown. These data originate in a study of multiple sclerosis patients with progressive multifocal leukoencephalopathy. The protocol was immunoSEQ multiplex PCR, while the TCRdb copy is restricted to in-frame clones and leaves out a portion. Seen here are 30,000 to 35,000 clones, about 88% observed once, and the top ten hold under 4%. The time point here: time of PML onset. PML in natalizumab-treated patients developed after between roughly 15 and 56 months of natalizumab therapy. Study results and limitations: Less diverse TRB repertoires were suggested in most PML patients.

The specimen was PBMCs, collected from a patient treated with natalizumab. This clonotype was sampled from a human donor with progressive multifocal leukoencephalopathy.

The CDR3 here is CASSLSGDDQPQHF. Here the CDR3 DNA reads TGTGCCAGCAGTTTGTCGGGGGACGATCAGCCCCAGCATTTT. The chain joins TRBV6-6 to TRBJ1-5; TRBD1 might be the D (5 bases). Germline V gene data show CDR1 as MNHNY and CDR2 as SVGAGI (reference sequence). Trimming pared 4 bases from V and 5 bases from J, leaving 12 bases between. The CDR3 runs to 14 residues.